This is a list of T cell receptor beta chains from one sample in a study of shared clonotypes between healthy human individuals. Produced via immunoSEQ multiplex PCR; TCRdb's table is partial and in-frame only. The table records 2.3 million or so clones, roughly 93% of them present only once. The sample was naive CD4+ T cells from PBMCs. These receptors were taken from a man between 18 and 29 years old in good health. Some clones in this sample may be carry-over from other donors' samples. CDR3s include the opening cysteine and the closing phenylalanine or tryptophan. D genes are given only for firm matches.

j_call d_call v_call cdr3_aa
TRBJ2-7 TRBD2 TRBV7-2 CASSLESSGLYEQYF
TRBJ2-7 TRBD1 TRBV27 CASSYWDRGTEQYF
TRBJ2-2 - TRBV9 CASSVAFGGSTSTGELFF
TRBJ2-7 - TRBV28 CASSLAGFEQYF
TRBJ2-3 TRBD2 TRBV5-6 CASSIAGGSTDTQYF
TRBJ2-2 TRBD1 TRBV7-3 CASSRDSSNTGELFF
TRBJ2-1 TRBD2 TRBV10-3 CASRGLAGEGEQFF
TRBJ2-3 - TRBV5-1 CASSPDVSPGVVTQYF
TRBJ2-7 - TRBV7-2 CASSMRHRQGGYEQYF
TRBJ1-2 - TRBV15 CATSRARDTGYTF
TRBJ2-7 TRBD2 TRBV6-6 CASSSTSGGTYEQYF
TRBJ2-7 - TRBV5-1 CASSLVSGSGYEQYF
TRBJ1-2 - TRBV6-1 CASFVPGAPKGGYTF
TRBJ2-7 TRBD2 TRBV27 CASRLAGGQMREQYF
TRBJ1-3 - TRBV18 CASSPLKSSEGNTIYF
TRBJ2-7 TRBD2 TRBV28 CAARLAVNYEQYF
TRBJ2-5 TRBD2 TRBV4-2 CASSQKAGGRETQYF
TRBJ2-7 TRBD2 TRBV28 CASSLYGSGIAYEQYF
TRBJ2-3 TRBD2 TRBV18 CASSPRTSGAADTQYF
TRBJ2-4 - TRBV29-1 CSVEPLAKNIQYF
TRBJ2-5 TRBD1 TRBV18 CASSTGTGVLETQYF
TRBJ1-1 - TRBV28 CASSLEGEAFF
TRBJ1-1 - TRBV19 CASSINTEAFF
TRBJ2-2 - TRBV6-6 CASSPGGISITGELFF
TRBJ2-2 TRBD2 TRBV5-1 CASSVVIAGGTGELFF